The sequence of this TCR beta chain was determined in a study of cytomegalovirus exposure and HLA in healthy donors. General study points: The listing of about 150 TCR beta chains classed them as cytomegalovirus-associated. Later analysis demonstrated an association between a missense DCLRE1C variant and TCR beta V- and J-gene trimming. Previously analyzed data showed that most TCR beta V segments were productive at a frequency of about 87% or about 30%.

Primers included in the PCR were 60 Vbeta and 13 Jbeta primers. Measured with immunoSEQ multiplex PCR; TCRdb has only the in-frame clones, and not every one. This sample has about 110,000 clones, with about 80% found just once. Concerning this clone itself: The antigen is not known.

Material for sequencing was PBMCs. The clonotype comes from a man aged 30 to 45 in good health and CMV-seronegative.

The CDR3 region has the DNA TGCGCCAGCAGCCCTAAAGACAGGGGTGAAAAACTGTTTTTT. This encodes CASSPKDRGEKLFF. The chain has TRBV5-1 and TRBJ1-4; TRBD1 agrees at 8 bases. Trimming removed 4 bases from V and 7 bases from J; junction bases left unmatched: 6. CDR3 length: 14 amino acids. CDR1 is SGHRS, CDR2 YFSETQ, per germline.